This is a list of T cell receptor beta chains from one sample in a study of T cell responses to AZD1222 COVID-19 vaccine. Clones were read by immunoSEQ multiplex PCR, and TCRdb kept only the in-frame ones, dropping some. The table lists roughly 200,000 clones, approximately 94% of them singletons. This sample comprised peripheral blood, obtained 28 days after the second dose of the MenACWY control vaccine. These receptor sequences come from an adult who received the MenACWY meningococcal vaccine as a control. The CDR3 runs from the conserved cysteine through the conserved F or W. A D gene is named only where the DNA matches it firmly. Some rows have no size entry. The others give once, few or many, or a class for an expanded clone.

j_gene | v_gene | abundance | d_gene | CDR3aa | CDR3nt
TRBJ2-5 | TRBV28 | . | TRBD1 | CASSGGQGAFETQYF | TGTGCCAGCAGTGGGGGACAGGGGGCCTTTGAGACCCAGTACTTC
TRBJ2-1 | TRBV11-3 | . | . | CASRGESNEQFF | TGTGCCAGCCGAGGAGAATCCAATGAGCAGTTCTTC
TRBJ2-1 | TRBV7-8 | . | TRBD2 | CASSSPGAGGYNEQFF | TGTGCCAGCAGCTCCCCAGGCGCGGGGGGCTACAATGAGCAGTTCTTC
TRBJ2-1 | TRBV4-1 | . | TRBD2 | CASSQEGLENEQFF | TGCGCCAGCAGCCAAGAGGGACTAGAGAATGAGCAGTTCTTC
TRBJ1-1 | TRBV6-2/TRBV6-3 | . | . | CASSSRLRNTEAFF | TGTGCCAGCAGTTCCCGTCTGAGGAACACTGAAGCTTTCTTT
TRBJ1-2 | TRBV28 | . | TRBD1 | CASSLFRGTGTERNYGYTF | TGTGCCAGCAGTTTATTCCGGGGCACCGGGACAGAAAGAAACTATGGCTACACCTTC
TRBJ2-1 | TRBV3-1/TRBV3-2 | . | . | CASSQGDSWYNEQFF | TGTGCCAGCAGCCAAGGCGATAGTTGGTACAATGAGCAGTTCTTC
TRBJ1-2 | TRBV5-4 | . | . | CASSLEGGAGGYTF | TGTGCCAGCAGCTTAGAAGGGGGTGCGGGTGGCTACACCTTC
TRBJ1-5 | TRBV3-1/TRBV3-2 | . | . | CASSQFREAVSNQPQHF | TGTGCCAGCAGCCAATTCCGGGAGGCTGTGAGCAATCAGCCCCAGCATTTT
TRBJ1-5 | TRBV7-9 | . | TRBD1 | CASSHGTGHSNQPQHF | TGTGCCAGCAGCCATGGGACAGGACATAGCAATCAGCCCCAGCATTTT
TRBJ1-2 | TRBV7-9 | . | . | CASSLGQGTDGYTF | TGTGCCAGCAGCTTAGGCCAAGGGACGGATGGCTACACCTTC
TRBJ2-2 | TRBV6-1 | . | TRBD2 | CASSEGRFSSGRSRTGELFF | TGTGCCAGCAGTGAAGGGAGGTTCTCTAGCGGGAGGAGTCGGACCGGGGAGCTGTTTTTT
TRBJ2-5 | TRBV7-3 | . | TRBD2 | CASSRRTSGGREETQYF | TGTGCCAGCAGCCGCAGGACTAGCGGGGGGCGGGAGGAGACCCAGTACTTC
TRBJ1-1 | TRBV6-6 | . | . | CASSYGRQSTEAFF | TGTGCCAGCAGTTACGGACGACAGTCCACTGAAGCTTTCTTT
TRBJ1-6 | TRBV12-3/TRBV12-4 | . | . | CASSFGANSPLHF | TGTGCCAGCAGTTTCGGTGCCAACTCACCCCTCCACTTT
TRBJ2-2 | TRBV4-2 | once | . | CASSQVGNTGELFF | TGTGCCAGCAGCCAAGTAGGAAACACCGGGGAGCTGTTTTTT
TRBJ1-3 | TRBV28 | . | . | CASSPAWTSGNTIYF | TGTGCCAGCAGTCCGGCGTGGACCTCTGGAAACACCATATATTTT
TRBJ2-1 | TRBV29-1 | . | . | CSVTGSSYNEQFF | TGCAGCGTTACAGGGAGCTCCTACAATGAGCAGTTCTTC
TRBJ2-7 | TRBV6-5 | . | TRBD2 | CASSSSGRFYEQYF | TGTGCCAGCAGTAGCAGCGGGAGGTTCTACGAGCAGTACTTC
TRBJ1-1 | TRBV6-5 | . | . | CASRGGEIAEAFF | TGTGCCTCTAGGGGAGGGGAAATCGCTGAAGCTTTCTTT
TRBJ2-1 | TRBV6-5 | . | . | CASSPSWYNEQFF | TGTGCCAGCAGTCCTTCATGGTACAATGAGCAGTTCTTC
TRBJ1-1 | TRBV18 | . | . | CASSPDLQDKAFF | TGTGCCAGCTCACCTGATCTTCAGGACAAGGCTTTCTTT
TRBJ2-3 | TRBV5-1 | . | TRBD2 | CASRSRAGFETDTQYF | TGCGCCAGCAGAAGCAGAGCGGGATTTGAGACAGATACGCAGTATTTT
TRBJ2-3 | TRBV24-1 | . | . | CATSELGTPGRTDTQYF | TGTGCCACCAGTGAATTGGGGACCCCGGGCCGCACAGATACGCAGTATTTT
TRBJ1-2 | TRBV2 | . | . | CASSRTIEGYTF | TGTGCCAGCAGTCGAACCATTGAGGGCTACACCTTC
TRBJ1-5 | TRBV28 | . | . | CASSLSRVSQPQHF | TGTGCCAGCAGTTTATCCCGGGTTAGTCAGCCCCAGCATTTT
TRBJ2-7 | TRBV5-4 | . | TRBD1 | CASSKQTGAYEQYF | TGTGCCAGCAGCAAACAGACAGGGGCCTACGAGCAGTACTTC
TRBJ2-3 | TRBV27 | . | . | CASSFSVMGQYF | TGTGCCAGCAGTTTCTCCGTTATGGGGCAGTATTTT
TRBJ1-2 | TRBV28 | . | . | CASSIERTGDYGYTF | TGTGCCAGCAGTATCGAGCGGACTGGGGACTATGGCTACACCTTC
TRBJ2-6 | TRBV18 | . | . | CASSPMVPSSGANVLTF | TGTGCCAGCTCACCGATGGTTCCAAGCTCTGGGGCCAACGTCCTGACTTTC
TRBJ1-5 | TRBV28 | . | . | CASSLGGSGEANQPQHF | TGTGCCAGCAGTTTAGGGGGTTCGGGGGAAGCCAATCAGCCCCAGCATTTT
TRBJ2-2 | TRBV24-1 | once | . | CATSDTPTGVGAGELFF | TGTGCCACCAGTGACACCCCGACAGGAGTTGGGGCCGGGGAGCTGTTTTTT
TRBJ2-7 | TRBV7-9 | . | . | CASTQGTEQYF | TGTGCCAGCACACAGGGAACCGAGCAGTACTTC
TRBJ1-1 | TRBV5-6 | . | . | CASSPTGLTEAFF | TGTGCCAGCAGCCCGACAGGACTGACTGAAGCTTTCTTT
TRBJ1-1 | TRBV18 | . | TRBD1 | CASSPTGVEAFF | TGTGCCAGCTCACCGACAGGGGTCGAAGCTTTCTTT
TRBJ2-3 | TRBV4-3 | . | TRBD1 | CAIPDREATDTQYF | TGCGCCATTCCGGACAGGGAGGCCACAGATACGCAGTATTTT
TRBJ1-1 | TRBV5-1 | . | . | CASSDDTEAFF | TGCGCCAGCAGCGATGACACTGAAGCTTTCTTT
TRBJ2-7 | TRBV9 | . | TRBD1 | CASSGSGGPNFEQYF | TGTGCCAGCAGCGGATCAGGGGGCCCTAATTTCGAGCAGTACTTC
TRBJ2-7 | TRBV24-1 | . | . | CATSDSYNTYEQYF | TGTGCCACCAGTGACTCCTACAATACCTACGAGCAGTACTTC
TRBJ2-5 | TRBV6-2/TRBV6-3 | . | . | CASSSFPFSQGETQYF | TGTGCCAGCAGTTCTTTCCCGTTTTCCCAAGGAGAGACCCAGTACTTC
TRBJ1-4 | TRBV10-3 | . | TRBD1 | CAISRDRRNEKLFF | TGTGCCATCAGTCGGGACAGACGTAATGAAAAACTGTTTTTT
TRBJ1-5 | TRBV6-5 | . | . | CASIGQSSQPQHF | TGTGCCAGCATCGGACAGAGTAGTCAGCCCCAGCATTTT
TRBJ1-1 | TRBV30 | . | . | CAWIPQTPVGAFF | TGTGCCTGGATCCCGCAGACCCCCGTGGGGGCTTTCTTT
TRBJ1-4 | TRBV12-3/TRBV12-4 | . | . | CASSLGGQFRFF | TGTGCCAGCAGTTTAGGAGGACAGTTTAGGTTTTTT
TRBJ2-6 | TRBV2 | . | TRBD1 | CASRGRDSGPVLTF | TGTGCCAGCAGGGGTAGGGACAGTGGCCCCGTCCTGACTTTC
TRBJ2-4 | TRBV5-1 | . | TRBD1 | CASSLGAGQGNIQYF | TGCGCCAGCAGCTTGGGTGCGGGACAGGGCAACATTCAGTACTTC
TRBJ1-5 | TRBV28 | . | . | CASSFGYNQPQHF | TGTGCCAGCAGTTTCGGGTACAATCAGCCCCAGCATTTT